Listed here are 20 T cell receptor beta chains from one sample, sequenced in a study of cytomegalovirus exposure and HLA in healthy donors. PCR employed 60 Vbeta and 13 Jbeta primers. The data were produced by immunoSEQ multiplex PCR, yet TCRdb's version contains in-frame clones alone and is incomplete. The sample contains around 200,000 clones, around 76% of which appear only once. The sample was PBMCs. The receptors stem from a man aged 35-49 years in good health and CMV-seropositive.

This rearrangement joins TRBV27 to TRBJ2-1; 8 bases fit TRBD2. The germline CDR1 and CDR2 sequences are MNHEY and SMNVEV (reference sequence). Trimming cost V 7 bases and J 0 bases; bases outside gene matches: 8. The CDR3 loop spans 16 amino acids. CDR3 coding DNA: TGTGCCAGCATCCCCGGGGGGGAGGCCTCCTACAATGAGCAGTTCTTC. Protein: CASIPGGEASYNEQFF.

The CDR3 loop is CASSLTASADTQYF. The CDR3 coding sequence is TGTGCCAGCAGCTTAACCGCTAGCGCAGATACGCAGTATTTT. The gene calls are TRBV7-3 and TRBJ2-3; D perhaps matches TRBD2 (6 bases). The CDR3 covers 14 residues. Trimming pared 0 bases from V and 4 bases from J, leaving 8 bases between. CDR1 SGHTA and CDR2 FQGTGA come from the germline V gene. The full variable domain, completed using reference TRBV7-3 and TRBJ2-3, is GAGVSQTPSNKVTEKGKYVELRCDPISGHTALYWYRQSLGQGPEFLIYFQGTGAADDSGLPNDRFFAVRPEGSVSTLKIQRTERGDSAVYLCASSLTASADTQYFGPGTRLTVL.

The gene calls are TRBV6-1 and TRBJ2-1; 7 bases match TRBD1. V was clipped by 6 bases and J by 8 bases; unmatched bases: 10. Germline lookup yields CDR1 MNHNS and CDR2 SASEGT. The CDR3 runs 14 residues. CDR3 sequence (DNA): TGTGCCAGCAGCGACAGGGTCAACATCGATGAGCAGTTCTTC. This sequence encodes CASSDRVNIDEQFF.

There are a few counts of this clone. J is TRBJ2-3 and V is TRBV15; D may be TRBD2 (5 bases). V was pared by 3 bases and J by 6 bases, with 7 bases between. Germline CDR1 LNHNV, CDR2 YYDKDF (reference sequence). The CDR3 sequence is 12 residues long. CDR3 in DNA: TGTGCCACCAGCAGTCGAGGGGATACGCAGTATTTT. Amino acid sequence: CATSSRGDTQYF. Based on the CDR3 plus reference TRBV15 and TRBJ2-3, the full variable domain is DAMVIQNPRYQVTQFGKPVTLSCSQTLNHNVMYWYQQKSSQAPKLLFHYYDKDFNNEADTPDNFQSRRPNTSFCFLDIRSPGLGDTAMYLCATSSRGDTQYFGPGTRLTVL.

The V gene is TRBV19, the J gene TRBJ1-4; no clear D gene. The CDR3 has 13 residues. Trimming removed 3 bases at V and 7 bases at J, with 9 bases between. CDR1 is LNHDA and CDR2 is SQIVND in the germline V gene (reference sequence). CDR3 loop: CASSISPGEKLFF. In DNA form, the CDR3 reads TGTGCCAGTAGTATCTCACCGGGTGAAAAACTGTTTTTT.

CDR3 DNA sequence: TGCAGCGTTGAGGCCCCGAACACTGAAGCTTTCTTT. Amino acid sequence: CSVEAPNTEAFF. The chain joins TRBV29-1 to TRBJ1-1, with unresolved D. The CDR3 has 12 amino acids. Germline assignment: CDR1 SQVTM and CDR2 ANQGSEA. V was shortened by 3 bases and J by 1 base, with 6 bases between the two germline ends.

V usage is TRBV6-1 and J usage is TRBJ2-7; 8 positions agree with TRBD1. CDR3 length equals 14 residues. Germline-derived CDR1 and CDR2 are MNHNS and SASEGT. The V segment lost 4 bases and the J segment 6 bases; nucleotides outside the gene matches: 8. CDR3 nucleotides: TGTGCCAGCAGTGGGGGCAGGGGGCAGTGCGAGCAGTACGTC. Translated: CASSGGRGQCEQYV.

The rearrangement links TRBV21-1 to TRBJ2-5; the table calls TRBD2, which could not be checked here. TRBV21-1 is labeled a pseudogene. The CDR3 sequence is 13 residues long. The chain's CDR3 is CASRGGDGETQYF. CDR3 nucleotides: TGTGCCAGCAGGGGGGGGGACGGAGAGACCCAGTACTTC.

With respect to this clone: Other DNA sequences in this sample translate to the same CDR3. The chain joins TRBV7-8 to TRBJ1-5; D possibly corresponds to TRBD1 (6 bases). CDR3 length: 16 amino acids. Germline values: CDR1 SGHVS, CDR2 FQNEAQ. Trimming took 1 base from V and 0 from J, leaving 10 bases between them. The CDR3 sequence: CASSLEGVYSNQPQHF. CDR3 sequence (DNA): TGTGCCAGCAGCTTAGAGGGGGTTTATAGCAATCAGCCCCAGCATTTT.

V usage is TRBV28 and J usage is TRBJ1-2, with D maybe TRBD1 (5 bases). V lost 6 bases, J lost 4 bases, and 15 bases lay in between. The CDR3 spans 14 residues. Germline CDR1 reads MDHEN; CDR2 reads SYDVKM. DNA for the CDR3: TGTGCCAGCAGCCGTCGGACACCCATCTATGGCTACACCTTC. As protein: CASSRRTPIYGYTF.

The V and J genes are TRBV18 and TRBJ2-5; TRBD2 matches at 10 bases. CDR1 is KGHSH and CDR2 is LQKENI in the germline V gene. CDR3 length equals 16 residues. V dropped 3 bases and J dropped 5; count of bases not matched to a gene: 9. CDR3 coding DNA: TGTGCCAGCTCACCCGGGACTAGCGCCTTCCGGGAGACCCAGTACTTC. Translated: CASSPGTSAFRETQYF.

The rearrangement uses TRBV11-2 and TRBJ1-1, with TRBD1 as a possible D gene (5 bases). Germline CDR1 is SGHAT and CDR2 is FQNNGV. With 5 bases removed from V and 1 base from J, the gap between germline ends came to 11 bases. The CDR3 sequence is 14 residues long. CDR3: CASSRWGGNTEAFF. The CDR3 DNA sequence: TGTGCCAGCAGCAGATGGGGGGGGAACACTGAAGCTTTCTTT.

This chain uses TRBV20-1 with TRBJ2-3, with D hard to call. This CDR3 comprises 11 residues. Germline CDR1 reads DFQATT; CDR2 reads SNEGSKA (reference sequence). Trimming pared 2 bases from V and 5 bases from J, leaving 5 bases between. The CDR3 DNA reads as TGCAGTGCTAGATTCGGAGATACGCAGTATTTT. It specifies CSARFGDTQYF.

The V and J genes are TRBV27 and TRBJ1-5, with D possibly matching TRBD1 (6 bases). The V end lost 2 bases, the J end lost 5 bases, and 13 bases lay between the germline ends. The CDR3 runs to 15 residues. Per germline, CDR1 MNHEY and CDR2 SMNVEV (reference sequence). The CDR3 bases are TGTGCCAGCAGTTTAATGGCAGGGGCCGATCAGCCCCAGCATTTT. Translation gives CASSLMAGADQPQHF.

This clone was observed a few times. This sequence joins TRBV7-8 and TRBJ2-3; 8 bases line up with TRBD1. V was pared by 7 bases and J by 3 bases, with 6 bases of the junction left unmatched. The length of the CDR3 is 14 residues. The germline V gene has CDR1 SGHVS and CDR2 FQNEAQ. CDR3 bases: TGTGCCAGCACCGCGGACAGGGAGACAGATACGCAGTATTTT. Amino acid sequence: CASTADRETDTQYF.

The V call is TRBV27, the J call TRBJ2-1, with D possibly being TRBD2 (6 bases). Trimming shortened V by 5 bases and J by 7 bases, and 15 bases separated the two germline ends. The germline gives CDR1 MNHEY, CDR2 SMNVEV (reference sequence). The CDR3 length is 14 residues. The CDR3 sequence: CASSPFSSANEQFF. The CDR3 DNA is TGTGCCAGCAGTCCCTTCTCTAGCGCAAATGAGCAGTTCTTC.

CDR3 bases: TGTGCCAGCAGTTTACAGGGAGGTAATGGCTACACCTTC. This translates into CASSLQGGNGYTF. The J gene is TRBJ1-2, the V gene TRBV27, with TRBD1 as a possible D gene (5 bases). Germline V CDR1 and CDR2: MNHEY, SMNVEV (reference sequence). The V end lost 2 bases, the J end lost 6 bases, and 10 bases lay between the germline ends. The CDR3 loop spans 13 amino acids.

The chain is built from TRBV4-1 and TRBJ1-2; the match to TRBD1 covers 10 bases. J lost 0 bases, V lost 0 bases, and 7 bases had no gene match. The length of the CDR3 is 18 residues. Per the germline V gene, CDR1 is MGHRA and CDR2 is YSYEKL. The CDR3 loop reads CASSQDRTGGASNYGYTF. CDR3 nucleotides: TGCGCCAGCAGCCAAGATAGGACAGGGGGTGCCTCTAACTATGGCTACACCTTC.

This clone occurred a few times. The chain recombines TRBV6-6 with TRBJ2-3; 12 nucleotides align to TRBD2. Germline V gene sequence: CDR1 MNHNY, CDR2 SVGAGI (reference sequence). J lost 4 bases, V lost 6 bases, and 5 bases had no gene match. This CDR3 has 15 residues. CDR3 sequence: CASRQTSGRPDTQYF. CDR3 DNA: TGTGCCAGCAGGCAGACTAGCGGGAGACCAGATACGCAGTATTTT.

This chain uses TRBV6-5 with TRBJ1-1; D remains ambiguous. This CDR3 has 13 residues. The germline V and J ends were trimmed by 0 bases and 4 bases, with 6 bases remaining between them. Germline V CDR1 and CDR2: MNHEY, SVGAGI. The CDR3 protein is CASSYSGSTEAFF. The CDR3 DNA reads as TGTGCCAGCAGTTACTCTGGGAGCACTGAAGCTTTCTTT.